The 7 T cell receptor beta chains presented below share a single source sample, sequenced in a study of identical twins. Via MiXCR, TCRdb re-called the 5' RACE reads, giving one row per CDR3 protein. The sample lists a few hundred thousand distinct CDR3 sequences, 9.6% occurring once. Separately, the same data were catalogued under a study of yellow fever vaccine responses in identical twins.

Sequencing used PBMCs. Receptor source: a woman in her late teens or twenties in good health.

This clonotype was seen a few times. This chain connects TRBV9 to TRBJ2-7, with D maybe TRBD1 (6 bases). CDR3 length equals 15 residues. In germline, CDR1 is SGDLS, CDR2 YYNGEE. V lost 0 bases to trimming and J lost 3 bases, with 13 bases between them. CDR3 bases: TGTGCCAGCAGCGTAGCTGGGGACATTTACTACGAGCAGTACTTC. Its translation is CASSVAGDIYYEQYF.

CDR3 protein: CASSPSSESNTGELFF. For the CDR3, the DNA is TGTGCCAGCAGCCCTTCTTCCGAGAGTAACACCGGGGAGCTGTTTTTT. This chain uses TRBV6-1 with TRBJ2-2; D is unresolved. Germline V CDR1 and CDR2: MNHNS, SASEGT. The V end was cut by 6 bases, the J end by 2 bases, with 16 bases between. This CDR3 has 16 amino acids.

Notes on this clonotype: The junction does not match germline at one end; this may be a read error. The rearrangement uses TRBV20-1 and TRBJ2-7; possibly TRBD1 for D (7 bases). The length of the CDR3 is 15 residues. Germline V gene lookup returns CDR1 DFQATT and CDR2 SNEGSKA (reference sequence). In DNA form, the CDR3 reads TGCTGTGCTAGAGATGCGGGACAGTTATCCTACGAGCAGTACTTC. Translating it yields CCARDAGQLSYEQYF.

CDR3 nucleotide sequence: TGCGCCAGCAGTCAACCGGACCTGGGACATGGTGAAGAGACCCAGTACTTC. It is translated as CASSQPDLGHGEETQYF. The chain is built from TRBV23-1 and TRBJ2-5; D possibly corresponds to TRBD1 (6 bases). TRBV23-1 is an ORF; its function is uncertain. Trimming removed 2 bases at V and 3 bases at J, with 19 bases between. The CDR3 covers 17 residues.

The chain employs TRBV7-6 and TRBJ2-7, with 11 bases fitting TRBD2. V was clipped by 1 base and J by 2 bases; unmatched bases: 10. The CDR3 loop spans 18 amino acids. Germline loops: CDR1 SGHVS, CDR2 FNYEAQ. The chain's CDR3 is CASSLGGLAASRAYEQYF. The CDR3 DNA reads TGTGCCAGCAGCTTAGGGGGACTAGCGGCTAGTCGAGCCTACGAGCAGTACTTC.

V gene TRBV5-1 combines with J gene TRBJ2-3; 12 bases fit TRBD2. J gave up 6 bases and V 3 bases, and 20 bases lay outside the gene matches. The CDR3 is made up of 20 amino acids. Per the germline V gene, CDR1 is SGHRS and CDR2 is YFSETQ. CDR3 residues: CASSSTTPGASGGASDTQYF. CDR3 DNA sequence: TGCGCCAGCAGCTCGACCACCCCCGGGGCTAGCGGGGGGGCTTCGGATACGCAGTATTTT.

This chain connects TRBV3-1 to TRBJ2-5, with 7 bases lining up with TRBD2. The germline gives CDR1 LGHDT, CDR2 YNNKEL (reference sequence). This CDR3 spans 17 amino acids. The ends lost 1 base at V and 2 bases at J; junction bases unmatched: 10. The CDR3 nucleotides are TGTGCCAGCAGCCAAGGGCGGGCCAGCGGGGTACAAGAGACCCAGTACTTC. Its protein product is CASSQGRASGVQETQYF.